The subject of this entry is one TCR beta chain. What it binds is unknown. The CDR3 contains 17 residues. Germline V gives CDR1 MNHNY, CDR2 SVGAGI (reference sequence). V shed 5 bases, J shed 0 bases, and the junction held 10 bases outside the gene matches. These data come from a study of Ad26.COV2.S vaccination and SARS-CoV-2 variants. Sequencing used immunoSEQ multiplex PCR; TCRdb keeps in-frame clones, though not all of them. The top ten clones hold 3% to 5% of a sample with about 350,000 clones, 92% of them seen once. Study-wide results and caveats: Measurements of TCR breadth and depth may have given underestimates of the total T cell responses. Reported findings describe substantial breadth in spike-specific CD8+ and CD4+ T cell responses following vaccination.

This sequence originates from a human donor who had recovered from COVID-19. This chain links TRBV6-6 with TRBJ1-1, with 9 bases matching TRBD1. The sequencing used peripheral blood, collected after recovery from COVID-19. The CDR3: CASSPGRTGALNTEAFF. The CDR3 DNA sequence: TGTGCCAGCAGTCCCGGCCGGACAGGGGCCCTGAACACTGAAGCTTTCTTT.